The 21 T cell receptor beta chains below all came from one sample that was sequenced in a study of control samples from healthy donors and cancer patients. Sequencing used immunoSEQ multiplex PCR; TCRdb keeps in-frame clones, though not all of them. This table has 150,000 or so clones, more than 85% appearing once. Sequencing was performed on blood. The receptors stem from a woman in her twenties or thirties in good health.

The rearrangement links TRBV2 to TRBJ1-4; possibly TRBD1 for D (6 bases). CDR1 and CDR2 (germline): SNHLY, FYNNEI. The V end was cut by 8 bases, the J end by 4 bases, with 17 bases between. The CDR3 has 15 residues. CDR3: CASGDTGTFNEKLFF. The CDR3 coding sequence is TGTGCCAGCGGGGACACCGGAACCTTTAATGAAAAACTGTTTTTT. Full variable domain (outside the CDR3, taken from reference TRBV2 and TRBJ1-4): EPEVTQTPSHQVTQMGQEVILRCVPISNHLYFYWYRQILGQKVEFLVSFYNNEISEKSEIFDDQFSVERPDGSNFTLKIRSTKLEDSAMYFCASGDTGTFNEKLFFGSGTQLSVL.

The chain carries TRBV2 and TRBJ2-3; D gene unclear. The V and J ends lost 1 base and 2 bases respectively, with 10 bases between them. The length of the CDR3 is 15 residues. The germline CDR1 and CDR2 sequences are SNHLY and FYNNEI. CDR3 amino acids: CASSEEPPFTDTQYF. CDR3 nucleotides: TGTGCCAGCAGTGAAGAGCCCCCTTTCACAGATACGCAGTATTTT. Supplemented by reference TRBV2 and TRBJ2-3, the full variable domain reads EPEVTQTPSHQVTQMGQEVILRCVPISNHLYFYWYRQILGQKVEFLVSFYNNEISEKSEIFDDQFSVERPDGSNFTLKIRSTKLEDSAMYFCASSEEPPFTDTQYFGPGTRLTVL.

The chain couples TRBV28 to TRBJ1-3; possibly TRBD1 for D (5 bases). The CDR3 spans 15 residues. The germline CDR1 and CDR2 sequences are MDHEN and SYDVKM. V dropped 2 bases and J dropped 0 bases, with 8 bases sitting between them. For the CDR3, the DNA is TGTGCCAGCAGTTTACCGACAGACTCTGGAAACACCATATATTTT. Translating it yields CASSLPTDSGNTIYF.

The genes are TRBV6-5 and TRBJ2-7, with 10 bases fitting TRBD2. The trim removed 6 bases at V and 0 bases at J, leaving 5 bases unmatched. The CDR3 loop spans 15 amino acids. CDR1 is MNHEY and CDR2 is SVGAGI in the germline V gene. In DNA, the CDR3 is TGTGCCAGCAGCCGGACTAGCGGTGACTCCTACGAGCAGTACTTC. Its protein is CASSRTSGDSYEQYF.

The chain uses TRBV3-1 (or the pseudogene TRBV3-2) and TRBJ2-5; 11 nucleotides line up with TRBD2. This CDR3 region has 17 residues. J gave up 1 base and V 2 bases, and 6 bases lay outside the gene matches. Germline V gene lookup returns CDR1 LGHDT and CDR2 YNNKEL (reference sequence). The CDR3 protein is CASSQPPGLAVQETQYF. In DNA, the CDR3 is TGTGCCAGCAGCCAACCCCCGGGACTAGCGGTCCAAGAGACCCAGTACTTC.

The chain couples TRBV28 to TRBJ1-1; 9 nucleotides line up with TRBD1. The ends lost 4 bases at V and 1 base at J; junction bases unmatched: 1. Germline loops: CDR1 MDHEN, CDR2 SYDVKM. The CDR3 sequence is 14 residues long. DNA for the CDR3: TGTGCCAGCAGTTCGACAGGGGGGAACACTGAAGCTTTCTTT. It is translated as CASSSTGGNTEAFF.

The chain carries TRBV7-8 and TRBJ2-7, with 9 bases aligning to TRBD1. With 5 bases clipped from V and 0 bases from J, the junction kept 14 bases outside the gene matches. Germline V gene data show CDR1 as SGHVS and CDR2 as FQNEAQ. This CDR3 is 18 amino acids long. CDR3 bases: TGTGCCAGCAGCCATACCGGGACAGGGTTCGGGAGCTCCTACGAGCAGTACTTC. It translates to CASSHTGTGFGSSYEQYF.

This clone has just a few counts. V is TRBV6-2 or TRBV6-3 and J is TRBJ2-7; D is unresolved. This CDR3 region has 14 residues. V gave up 0 bases and J gave up 5 bases, with 11 bases separating them. Germline CDR1 is MNHEY and CDR2 is SVGEGT. The CDR3, as DNA: TGTGCCAGCAGTTACTCGATCAGGCGCGACGAGCAGTACTTC. It codes for CASSYSIRRDEQYF.

The rearrangement uses TRBV6-2 or TRBV6-3 and TRBJ2-7, with D unclear. CDR1 and CDR2 (germline): MNHEY, SVGEGT. The CDR3 extends over 14 amino acids. Trimming pared 4 bases from V and 0 bases from J, leaving 10 bases between. CDR3 sequence reads: CASSWKGNSYEQYF. The CDR3 DNA sequence: TGTGCCAGCAGTTGGAAGGGCAACTCCTACGAGCAGTACTTC.

The CDR3 DNA sequence: TGTGCCAGCAGTTCTTGGCGGGGCACAGATACGCAGTATTTT. Translating gives CASSSWRGTDTQYF. This chain links TRBV6-2 or TRBV6-3 with TRBJ2-3; possibly TRBD2 for D (5 bases). This CDR3 is built from 14 residues. Trimming removed 4 bases from V and 1 base from J, with 9 bases in between. Per the germline V gene, CDR1 is MNHEY and CDR2 is SVGEGT.

The chain couples TRBV6-5 to TRBJ1-1, with D unclear. Trimming shortened V by 7 bases and J by 3 bases, and 12 bases separated the two germline ends. The CDR3 spans 13 residues. Germline V CDR1 and CDR2: MNHEY, SVGAGI. In DNA, the CDR3 is TGTGCCAGCATCAACTGGGCGGACACTGAAGCTTTCTTT. Protein sequence: CASINWADTEAFF.

This chain joins TRBV5-5 and TRBJ2-2; 9 bases map to TRBD1. CDR1 and CDR2 from the germline V gene are SGHKS and YYEKEE (reference sequence). V dropped 0 bases and J dropped 4; count of bases not matched to a gene: 7. There are 17 residues in the CDR3. The CDR3 region has the DNA TGTGCCAGCAGCTTGGCTCTCCGGACAGGGGCCACCGGGGAGCTGTTTTTT. Translation gives CASSLALRTGATGELFF.

The chain has TRBV24-1 and TRBJ2-1; tentative D call: TRBD1 (8 bases). CDR3 size: 13 residues. V gave up 9 bases and J gave up 5 bases, with 13 bases separating them. Germline CDR1 reads KGHDR; CDR2 reads SFDVKD. The CDR3 DNA sequence: TGTGCCACCCAGCGGGACAGGAACAATGAGCAGTTCTTC. Translating gives CATQRDRNNEQFF.

J is TRBJ1-1 and V is TRBV5-4; D not certain. The V end lost 4 bases, the J end lost 6 bases, and 13 bases lay between the germline ends. In germline, CDR1 is SGHNT, CDR2 YYREEE (reference sequence). The CDR3 is 13 amino acids. This CDR3 reads CASSPLREAEAFF. CDR3 nucleotide sequence: TGTGCCAGCAGCCCGTTAAGGGAGGCTGAAGCTTTCTTT.

CDR3 protein: CAWIDYNEQFF. DNA for the CDR3: TGTGCCTGGATCGACTACAATGAGCAGTTCTTC. This chain links TRBV30 with TRBJ2-1; D unresolved. The germline V gene encodes CDR1 GTSNPN and CDR2 SVGIG (reference sequence). Trimming took 4 bases from V and 3 from J, leaving 4 bases between them. The CDR3 loop spans 11 amino acids. The variable domain in full, with the rest retrieved from reference TRBV30 and TRBJ2-1, is SQTIHQWPATLVQPVGSPLSLECTVEGTSNPNLYWYRQAAGRGLQLLFYSVGIGQISSEVPQNLSASRPQDRQFILSSKKLLLSDSGFYLCAWIDYNEQFFGPGTRLTVL.

Note on this clone: Different DNA sequences within this sample yield the same CDR3. The chain is built from TRBV9 and TRBJ1-1; no definite D call. Trimming removed 0 bases from V and 2 bases from J, with 5 bases in between. CDR1 and CDR2 (germline): SGDLS, YYNGEE. The CDR3 has 13 residues. DNA of the CDR3: TGTGCCAGCAGCGTAGAGGGCAACACTGAAGCTTTCTTT. Its translation: CASSVEGNTEAFF. The variable domain in full, completed from reference TRBV9 and TRBJ1-1, reads DSGVTQTPKHLITATGQRVTLRCSPRSGDLSVYWYQQSLDQGLQFLIQYYNGEERAKGNILERFSAQQFPDLHSELNLSSLELGDSALYFCASSVEGNTEAFFGQGTRLTVV.

This clone was counted a single time. The V and J genes are TRBV5-4 and TRBJ2-3; 10 nucleotides match TRBD2. This CDR3 comprises 14 residues. Germline CDR1 reads SGHNT; CDR2 reads YYREEE (reference sequence). J gave up 6 bases and V 4 bases, and 5 bases lay outside the gene matches. The CDR3 nucleotides are TGTGCCAGCAGCCTCCGACTAGCGGGTGATACGCAGTATTTT. Its protein is CASSLRLAGDTQYF.

The chain recombines TRBV7-8 with TRBJ1-2; 9 nucleotides agree with TRBD1. With 4 bases clipped from V and 4 bases from J, the junction kept 7 bases outside the gene matches. The germline V gene encodes CDR1 SGHVS and CDR2 FQNEAQ. This CDR3 has 15 amino acids. CDR3: CASSSRTGASYGYTF. In DNA form, the CDR3 reads TGTGCCAGCAGCTCACGGACAGGGGCGAGCTATGGCTACACCTTC.

The table lists this clone with a count of one. The CDR3 sequence is CSVDSGNTIYF. For the CDR3, the DNA is TGCAGCGTTGACAGTGGAAACACCATATATTTT. The chain combines TRBV29-1 with TRBJ1-3; no clear D. The CDR3 extends over 11 amino acids. The germline V gene encodes CDR1 SQVTM and CDR2 ANQGSEA. Trimming shortened V by 3 bases and J by 3 bases, and 3 bases separated the two germline ends. Drawing the rest from reference TRBV29-1 and TRBJ1-3, the complete variable domain is SAVISQKPSRDICQRGTSLTIQCQVDSQVTMMFWYRQQPGQSLTLIATANQGSEATYESGFVIDKFPISRPNLTFSTLTVSNMSPEDSSIYLCSVDSGNTIYFGEGSWLTVV.

The chain couples TRBV7-9 to TRBJ2-3; D remains unclear. Germline CDR1 SEHNR, CDR2 FQNEAQ (reference sequence). The CDR3 runs 14 residues. V lost 2 bases and J 2 bases, leaving 8 bases between the germline ends. The CDR3 bases are TGTGCCAGCAGCTTAACCCCTCTCACAGATACGCAGTATTTT. Encoded protein: CASSLTPLTDTQYF.

The rearrangement joins TRBV27 to TRBJ2-7; 8 positions agree with TRBD1. Germline V gene sequence: CDR1 MNHEY, CDR2 SMNVEV (reference sequence). V gave up 6 bases and J gave up 7 bases; unmatched junction bases: 11. The CDR3 loop spans 14 amino acids. CDR3 loop: CASSPQGAQVEQYF. CDR3 sequence (DNA): TGTGCCAGCAGCCCCCAGGGGGCTCAAGTGGAGCAGTACTTC.